Here is one T cell receptor (beta chain) with its context. Its antigen is still unknown. Looked up from germline, CDR1 is MNHNY and CDR2 is SVGAGI (reference sequence). V shed 5 bases and J 9 bases; nucleotides not matched to a gene: 7. The length of the CDR3 is 13 residues. This sample is drawn from a study of cytomegalovirus exposure and HLA in healthy donors. On the study more broadly: Sequencing of about 179 million T cells in an earlier analysis found some 100 million unique TCR beta sequences. Study-level results: Within a later analysis, the majority of CMV-associated TCR beta chains appeared HLA-restricted. A later analysis linked a missense DCLRE1C variant to TCR beta V- and J-gene trimming.

The PCR had 60 Vbeta and 13 Jbeta primers. Profiling relied on immunoSEQ multiplex PCR, and the TCRdb table lists in-frame clones only, not all of them. This table has fewer than 70,000 clones, less than 70% appearing once. The sequence was obtained from a woman aged 30 to 39 in good health and CMV-seronegative. The V call is TRBV6-6, the J call TRBJ1-5, with 7 bases that match TRBD1. Input material: PBMCs. CDR3 DNA: TGTGCCAGCAGTCGACAGGGTAGATCGCCCCAGCATTTT. Encoded protein: CASSRQGRSPQHF.